These T cell receptor beta chains were read from a single sample in a study of control samples from healthy donors and cancer patients. Libraries were prepared by immunoSEQ multiplex PCR; TCRdb keeps only in-frame clonotypes and omits some of them. The table lists approximately 120,000 clones, more than 75% of them singletons. The sequencing input was blood. The receptor set was obtained from a man between 60 and 75 years old in good health. CDR3s include the opening cysteine and the closing phenylalanine or tryptophan. Fields, in order: J gene, V gene, CDR3 protein.

TRBJ1-4	TRBV28	CASSFGVTGGSGEKLFF
TRBJ1-2	TRBV4-2	CASSQAADYGYTF
TRBJ1-2	TRBV28	CASSRPLPGQDGYTF
TRBJ2-5	TRBV7-9	CASSRVAGEETQYF
TRBJ1-5	TRBV7-8	CASSQGRGLGDQPQHF
TRBJ1-3	TRBV15	CATSRDPGEGNTIYF
TRBJ1-1	TRBV18	CASSPGAEAGTEAFF
TRBJ2-3	TRBV11-1	CASSLDGANTDTQYF
TRBJ2-3	TRBV18	CASSPLAGMVAQDTQYF
TRBJ2-1	TRBV7-2	CASSLVRGWGNEQFF
TRBJ2-2	TRBV19	CASRQHGELFF
TRBJ2-7	TRBV7-8	CASSSHRTGGYEQYF
TRBJ2-7	TRBV5-1	CASSLAIGGATYEQYF
TRBJ2-4	TRBV5-4	CASSLDLQGNIQYF
TRBJ2-7	TRBV7-2	CASSLRGEALYEQYF
TRBJ2-7	TRBV11-2	CASSLDTGGRYEQYF
TRBJ2-2	TRBV19	CASSIQAGGPIGELFF
TRBJ2-3	TRBV5-1	CASSLGQGHAADTQYF
TRBJ2-5	TRBV4-2	CASSQERGTGVDGNQETQYF
TRBJ1-3	TRBV28	CASSLSSVTGNTIYF
TRBJ2-5	TRBV4-1	CASSQTGTSGGTFGETQYF
TRBJ2-3	TRBV7-3	CASSLRTGSTDTQYF
TRBJ1-5	TRBV28	CASQGLPAQPQHF
TRBJ1-1	TRBV3-1/TRBV3-2	CASSQGQVGTEAFF
TRBJ1-6	TRBV27	CASSLGRNSPLHF
TRBJ2-2	TRBV19	CASSSGGLNTGELFF
TRBJ1-4	TRBV7-8	CASSLERIATNEKLFF
TRBJ1-1	TRBV18	CASSPVDGGHEAFF
TRBJ1-1	TRBV10-3	CAISAKKGGAEAFF